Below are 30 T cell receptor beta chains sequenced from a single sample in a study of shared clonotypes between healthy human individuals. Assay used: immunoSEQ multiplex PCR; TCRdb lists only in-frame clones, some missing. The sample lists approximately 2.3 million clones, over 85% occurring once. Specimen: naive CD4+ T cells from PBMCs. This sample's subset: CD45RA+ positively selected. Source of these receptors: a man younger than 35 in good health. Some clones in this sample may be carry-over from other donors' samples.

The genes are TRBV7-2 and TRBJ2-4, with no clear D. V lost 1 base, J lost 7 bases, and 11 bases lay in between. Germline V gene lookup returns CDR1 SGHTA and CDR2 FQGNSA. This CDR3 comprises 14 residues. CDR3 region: CASSLEVVSNIQYF. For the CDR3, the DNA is TGTGCCAGCAGCTTAGAAGTAGTGTCGAACATTCAGTACTTC.

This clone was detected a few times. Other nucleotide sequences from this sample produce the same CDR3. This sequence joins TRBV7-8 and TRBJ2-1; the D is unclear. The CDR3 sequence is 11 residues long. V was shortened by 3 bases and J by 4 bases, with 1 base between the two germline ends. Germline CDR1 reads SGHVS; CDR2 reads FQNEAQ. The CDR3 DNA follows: TGTGCCAGCAGCTTTTACAATGAGCAGTTCTTC. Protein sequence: CASSFYNEQFF.

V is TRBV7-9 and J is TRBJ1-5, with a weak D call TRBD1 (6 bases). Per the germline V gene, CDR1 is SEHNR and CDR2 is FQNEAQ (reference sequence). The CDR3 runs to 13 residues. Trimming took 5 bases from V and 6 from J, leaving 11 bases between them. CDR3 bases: TGTGCCAGCAGCCAACAGGGACCTCAGCCCCAGCATTTT. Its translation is CASSQQGPQPQHF.

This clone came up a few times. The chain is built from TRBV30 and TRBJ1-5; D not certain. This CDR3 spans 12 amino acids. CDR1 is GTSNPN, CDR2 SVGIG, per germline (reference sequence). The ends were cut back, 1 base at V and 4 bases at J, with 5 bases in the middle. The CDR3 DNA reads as TGTGCCTGGAGTGGGGCGAATCAGCCCCAGCATTTT. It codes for CAWSGANQPQHF.

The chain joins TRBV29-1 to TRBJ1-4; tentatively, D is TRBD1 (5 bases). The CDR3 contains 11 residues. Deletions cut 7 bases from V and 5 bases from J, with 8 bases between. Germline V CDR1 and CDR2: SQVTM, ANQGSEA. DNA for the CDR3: TGCAGCGCCCGGGACAATGAAAAACTGTTTTTT. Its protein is CSARDNEKLFF.

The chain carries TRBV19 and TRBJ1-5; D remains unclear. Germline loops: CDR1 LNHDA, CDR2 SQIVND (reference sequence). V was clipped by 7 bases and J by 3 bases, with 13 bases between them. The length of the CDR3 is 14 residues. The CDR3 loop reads CASKSGPFNQPQHF. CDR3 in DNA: TGTGCCAGTAAGTCCGGCCCTTTCAATCAGCCCCAGCATTTT.

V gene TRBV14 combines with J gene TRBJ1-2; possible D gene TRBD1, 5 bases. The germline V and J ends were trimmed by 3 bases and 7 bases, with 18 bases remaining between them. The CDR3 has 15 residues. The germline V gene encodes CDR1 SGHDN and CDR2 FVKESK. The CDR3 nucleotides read TGTGCCAGCAGCCAGGGAGGGACGGCGCGCGCTGGCTACACCTTC. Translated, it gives CASSQGGTARAGYTF.

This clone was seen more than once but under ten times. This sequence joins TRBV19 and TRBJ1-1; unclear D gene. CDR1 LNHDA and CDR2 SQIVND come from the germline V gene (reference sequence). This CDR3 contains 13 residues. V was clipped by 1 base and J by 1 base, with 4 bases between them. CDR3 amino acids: CASSIGKNTEAFF. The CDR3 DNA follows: TGTGCCAGTAGTATAGGTAAGAACACTGAAGCTTTCTTT.

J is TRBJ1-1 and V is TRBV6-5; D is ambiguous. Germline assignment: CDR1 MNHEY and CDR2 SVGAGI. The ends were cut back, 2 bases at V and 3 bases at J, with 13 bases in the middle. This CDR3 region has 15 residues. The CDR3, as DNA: TGTGCCAGCAGTTACCTTGGGCAGGCGGACACTGAAGCTTTCTTT. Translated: CASSYLGQADTEAFF.

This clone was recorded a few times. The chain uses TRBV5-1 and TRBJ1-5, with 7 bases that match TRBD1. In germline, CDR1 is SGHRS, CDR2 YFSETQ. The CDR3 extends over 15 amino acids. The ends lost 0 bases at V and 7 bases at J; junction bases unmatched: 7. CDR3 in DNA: TGCGCCAGCAGCTTGGCCCCGACAGGGCCCCAGCCCCAGCATTTT. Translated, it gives CASSLAPTGPQPQHF.

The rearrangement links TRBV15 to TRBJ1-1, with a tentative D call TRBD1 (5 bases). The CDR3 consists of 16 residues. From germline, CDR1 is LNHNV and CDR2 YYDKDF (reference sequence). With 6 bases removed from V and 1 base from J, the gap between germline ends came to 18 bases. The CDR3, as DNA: TGTGCCACCAGTCTTGGACATTCAGGGAAGAACACTGAAGCTTTCTTT. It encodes CATSLGHSGKNTEAFF.

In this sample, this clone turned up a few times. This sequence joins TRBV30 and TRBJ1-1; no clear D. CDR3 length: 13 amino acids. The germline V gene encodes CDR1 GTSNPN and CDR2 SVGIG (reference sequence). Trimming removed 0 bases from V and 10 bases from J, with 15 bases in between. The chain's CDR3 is CAWSVQGVWAAFF. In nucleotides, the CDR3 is TGTGCCTGGAGTGTACAAGGAGTATGGGCAGCTTTCTTT.

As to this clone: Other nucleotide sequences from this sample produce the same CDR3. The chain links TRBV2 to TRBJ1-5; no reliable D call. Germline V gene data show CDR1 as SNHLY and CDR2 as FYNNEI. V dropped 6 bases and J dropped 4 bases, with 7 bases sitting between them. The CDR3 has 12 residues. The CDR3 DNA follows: TGTGCCAGCAGCCGTGGAAATCAGCCCCAGCATTTT. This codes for CASSRGNQPQHF.

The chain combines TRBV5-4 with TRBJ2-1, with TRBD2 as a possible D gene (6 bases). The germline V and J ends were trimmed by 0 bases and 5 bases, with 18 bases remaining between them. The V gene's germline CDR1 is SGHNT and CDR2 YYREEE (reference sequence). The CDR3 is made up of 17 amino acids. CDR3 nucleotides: TGTGCCAGCAGCTTGGTGGGGGGAGCCCCTAAGGACAATGAGCAGTTCTTC. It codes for CASSLVGGAPKDNEQFF. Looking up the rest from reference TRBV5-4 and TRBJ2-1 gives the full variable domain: ETGVTQSPTHLIKTRGQQVTLRCSSQSGHNTVSWYQQALGQGPQFIFQYYREEENGRGNFPPRFSGLQFPNYSSELNVNALELDDSALYLCASSLVGGAPKDNEQFFGPGTRLTVL.

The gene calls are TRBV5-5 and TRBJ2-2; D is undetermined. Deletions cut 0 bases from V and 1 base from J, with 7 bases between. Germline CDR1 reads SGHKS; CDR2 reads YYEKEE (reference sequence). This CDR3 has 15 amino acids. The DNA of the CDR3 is TGTGCCAGCAGCTTGGGCTCACTGAACACCGGGGAGCTGTTTTTT. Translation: CASSLGSLNTGELFF. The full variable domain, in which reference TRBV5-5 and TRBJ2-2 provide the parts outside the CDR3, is DAGVTQSPTHLIKTRGQQVTLRCSPISGHKSVSWYQQVLGQGPQFIFQYYEKEERGRGNFPDRFSARQFPNYSSELNVNALLLGDSALYLCASSLGSLNTGELFFGEGSRLTVL.

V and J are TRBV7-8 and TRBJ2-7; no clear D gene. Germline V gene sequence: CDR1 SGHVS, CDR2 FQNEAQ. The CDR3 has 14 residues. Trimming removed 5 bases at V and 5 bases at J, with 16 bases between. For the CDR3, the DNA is TGTGCCAGCAGCACCTTTGAGGCTTTCAACGAGCAGTACTTC. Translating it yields CASSTFEAFNEQYF.

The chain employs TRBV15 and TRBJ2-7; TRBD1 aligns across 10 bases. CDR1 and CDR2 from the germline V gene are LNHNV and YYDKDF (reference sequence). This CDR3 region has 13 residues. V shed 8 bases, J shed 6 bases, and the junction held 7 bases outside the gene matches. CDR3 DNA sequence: TGTGCCACCCGAAGGGACAGGGGAAGCGAGCAGTACTTC. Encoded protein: CATRRDRGSEQYF.

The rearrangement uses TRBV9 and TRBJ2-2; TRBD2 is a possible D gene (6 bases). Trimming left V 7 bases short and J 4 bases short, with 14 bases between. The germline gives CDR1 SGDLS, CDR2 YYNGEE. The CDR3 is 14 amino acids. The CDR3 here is CASGPRGLTGELFF. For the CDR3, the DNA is TGTGCCAGCGGGCCAAGGGGACTCACCGGGGAGCTGTTTTTT.

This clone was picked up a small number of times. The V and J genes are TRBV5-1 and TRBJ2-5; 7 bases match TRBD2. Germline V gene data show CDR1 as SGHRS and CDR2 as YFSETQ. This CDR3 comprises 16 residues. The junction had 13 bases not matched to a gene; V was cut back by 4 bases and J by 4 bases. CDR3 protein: CASSNGEGMIRETQYF. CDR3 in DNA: TGCGCCAGCAGCAACGGGGAGGGAATGATCAGAGAGACCCAGTACTTC.

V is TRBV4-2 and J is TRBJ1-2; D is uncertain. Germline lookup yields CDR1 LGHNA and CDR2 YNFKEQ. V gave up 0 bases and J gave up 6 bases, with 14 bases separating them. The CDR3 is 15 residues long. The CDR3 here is CASSQDLRTANGYTF. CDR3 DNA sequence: TGTGCCAGCAGCCAAGATTTGAGGACGGCCAATGGCTACACCTTC.

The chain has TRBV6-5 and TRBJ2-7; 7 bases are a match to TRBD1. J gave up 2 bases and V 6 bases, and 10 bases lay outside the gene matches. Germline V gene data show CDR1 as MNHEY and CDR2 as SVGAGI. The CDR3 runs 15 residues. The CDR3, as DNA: TGTGCCAGCAGCCTCGACAGGGAGAGGGCCTACGAGCAGTACTTC. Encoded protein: CASSLDRERAYEQYF.

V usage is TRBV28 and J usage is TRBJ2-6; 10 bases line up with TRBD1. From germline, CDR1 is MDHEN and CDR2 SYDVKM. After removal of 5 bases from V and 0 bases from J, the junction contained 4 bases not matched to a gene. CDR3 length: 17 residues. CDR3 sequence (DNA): TGTGCCAGCAGTCAGGGACAGGGGAGCTCTGGGGCCAACGTCCTGACTTTC. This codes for CASSQGQGSSGANVLTF.

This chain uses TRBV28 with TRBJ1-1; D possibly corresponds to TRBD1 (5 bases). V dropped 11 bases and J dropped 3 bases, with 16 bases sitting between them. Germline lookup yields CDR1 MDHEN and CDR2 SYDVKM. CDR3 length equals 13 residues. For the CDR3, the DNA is TGTGCCGGCGGGGGTAGAAGGCACACTGAAGCTTTCTTT. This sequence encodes CAGGGRRHTEAFF.

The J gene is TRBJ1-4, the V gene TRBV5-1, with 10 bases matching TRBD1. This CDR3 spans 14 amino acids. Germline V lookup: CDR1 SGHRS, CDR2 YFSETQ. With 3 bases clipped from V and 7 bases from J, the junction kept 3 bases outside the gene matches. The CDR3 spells CASSSGQGREKLFF. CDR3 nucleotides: TGCGCCAGCAGCTCGGGACAGGGGCGTGAAAAACTGTTTTTT.

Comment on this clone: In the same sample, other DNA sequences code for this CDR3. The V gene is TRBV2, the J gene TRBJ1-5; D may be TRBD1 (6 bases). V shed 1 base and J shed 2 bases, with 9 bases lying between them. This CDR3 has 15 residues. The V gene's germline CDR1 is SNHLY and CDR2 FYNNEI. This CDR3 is CASSEDRVGNQPQHF. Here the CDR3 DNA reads TGTGCCAGCAGTGAAGACAGGGTTGGCAATCAGCCCCAGCATTTT.

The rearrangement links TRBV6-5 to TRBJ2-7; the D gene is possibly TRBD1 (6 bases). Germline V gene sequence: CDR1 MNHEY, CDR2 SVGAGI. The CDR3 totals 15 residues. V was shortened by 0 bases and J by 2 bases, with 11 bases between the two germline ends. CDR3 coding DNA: TGTGCCAGCAGTTACTCGCGGACAGCAACCTACGAGCAGTACTTC. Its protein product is CASSYSRTATYEQYF.

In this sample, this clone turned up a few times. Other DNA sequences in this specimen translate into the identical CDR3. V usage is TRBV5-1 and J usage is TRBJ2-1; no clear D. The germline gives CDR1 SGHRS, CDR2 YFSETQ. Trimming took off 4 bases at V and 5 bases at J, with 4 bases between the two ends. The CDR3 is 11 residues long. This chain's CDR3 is CASSPDNEQFF. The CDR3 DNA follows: TGCGCCAGCAGCCCCGACAATGAGCAGTTCTTC.

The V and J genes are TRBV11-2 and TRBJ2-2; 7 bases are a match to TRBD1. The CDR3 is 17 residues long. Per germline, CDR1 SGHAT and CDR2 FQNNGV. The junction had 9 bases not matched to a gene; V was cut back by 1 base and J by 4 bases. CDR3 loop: CASSLVGQGVITGELFF. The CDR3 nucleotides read TGTGCCAGCAGCTTAGTCGGGCAGGGGGTGATCACCGGGGAGCTGTTTTTT.

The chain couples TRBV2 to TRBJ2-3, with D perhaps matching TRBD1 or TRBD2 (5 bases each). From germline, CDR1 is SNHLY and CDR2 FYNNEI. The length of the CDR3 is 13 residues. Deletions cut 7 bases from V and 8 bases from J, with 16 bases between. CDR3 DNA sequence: TGTGCCAGCACCACGGGACCGGGGAGTACGCAGTATTTT. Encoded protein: CASTTGPGSTQYF.

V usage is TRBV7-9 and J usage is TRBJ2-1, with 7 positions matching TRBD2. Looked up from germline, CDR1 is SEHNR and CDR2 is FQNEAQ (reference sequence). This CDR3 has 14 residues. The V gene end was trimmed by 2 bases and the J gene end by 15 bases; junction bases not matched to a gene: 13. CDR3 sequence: CASSLILAGALRFF. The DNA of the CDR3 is TGTGCCAGCAGCTTAATATTGGCGGGAGCCTTACGGTTCTTC.